This TCR beta chain comes out of a study of T cell clusters in autoimmune cytopenias (dated by TCRdb to about 2019). At the level of the whole study: Of the 40 or so healthy donor controls, 22 were female, and the group had a mean age of approximately 55 years and a median age of approximately 61 years. For primary cytopenia the controls were some 25 age-matched healthy donors, whereas for secondary cytopenia the controls were some 13 age-matched CLL patients. TRB sequencing reached a median depth of 51,575 reads per sample and yielded a median of about 2,200 distinct TRB clonotypes per sample. Autoimmune hepatitis repertoires were compared against fewer than 25 age- and sex-matched healthy donors. TRB and IGH repertoires from peripheral blood were sequenced in autoimmune cytopenia patients at active disease and during treatment follow-up, with healthy, CLL and autoimmune hepatitis controls included alongside. The goal of the study was to determine whether autoimmune cytopenia patients have a disease-specific immune repertoire signature that could serve as a blood-based biomarker. Study-wide findings and limitations: The cluster-lack signature was not observed for secondary cytopenia versus CLL, as the signature was apparently masked by the dominant lymphoma-associated repertoire. The GLIPH analysis suggested a lack of physiological T cell clusters in primary autoimmune cytopenia patients, since 51 clusters were exclusive to healthy donors whereas approximately 17 were exclusive to patients. TRB repertoire shifts, with less even repertoires observed in secondary cytopenia and CLL, were mostly attributed to lymphoma bias rather than autoimmunity. The T cell clusters were only ever defined in silico, so experimental validation of their functional role was still needed. Healthy donors showed about 3-fold more exclusive TRB clusters than active autoimmune hepatitis patients, consistent with an autoimmunity-wide signature.

Frequency shows this clonotype is medium-sized (0.01 to 0.1%); no count was noted. The specificity of this receptor is unknown. Per sample, approximately 230 ng of peripheral blood genomic DNA, approximately 40,000 genome equivalents, was used for TRB amplification. To amplify TRB rearrangements, a touch-down multiplex PCR protocol was run with the TRB-A and TRB-B primer pools combined in a single tube. Illumina adapters and sample indices were added to the amplicons through two consecutive PCR reactions using Phusion HS II polymerase. After gel purification with the NucleoSpin Gel and PCR Clean-up kit, the amplicons were quantified by Qubit and checked for quality on an Agilent 2100 Bioanalyzer. Sequencing of the libraries was done on an Illumina MiSeq with 600-cycle, single-indexed, paired-end runs. The paper's data handling went like this. Alignment and assembly of TRB reads were performed with MiXCR version 2.1.12 and the default MiXCR reference library. A clone was defined by each unique CDR3 nucleotide sequence, and analysis was restricted to productive sequences with at least two reads. Repertoire diversity was assessed with alpha-parameterized diversity profiles (alpha 0 to 5), including the Shannon (alpha 1) and Simpson (alpha 2) indices, which were computed with an R script. The tcR package was used to compute combinatorial TRB VJ usage, which was then compared between cohorts by principal component analysis with ade4. TCRbeta CDR3s were clustered with GLIPH on cohort pairs matched by age and read depth, and cluster frequencies were compared by Wilcoxon test. Following TCRdb reprocessing, every CDR3 protein sequence forms one entry, and DNA is not provided. V and J calls and clone size were set by TCRdb, not the authors. The sample table gives approximately 12,000 distinct CDR3 sequences. The ten largest clones represent less than 25% of the sample.

This same sample was also part of a study on T cell repertoires in aging, cancer and after chemotherapy. As the second study states: Donors were distributed across six age groups ranging from 30 or younger to 70 or older, with at least three individuals included per group. TCR repertoires from healthy donor controls were recorded over periods of several months to years and showed clear clonal overlap between repeated samplings. In total, the full dataset held millions of TCR reads. Untreated patients with hematological or solid cancers showed significantly lower blood TCR diversity and higher clonality than age-matched healthy donors. In healthy donors, the decline in TCR diversity with age was mainly explained by loss of richness, whereas in cancer patients loss of evenness was also found to contribute. In both cancer cohorts, median generation probability rose over the chemotherapy interval, which suggests that the repertoire was reconstituted through rebound thymic output. According to the authors, the repertoire data do not allow conclusions to be drawn about immunological memory after chemotherapy. The study profiled peripheral blood TCR beta repertoires from healthy donors and cancer patients to examine immunoaging and T cell reconstitution after chemotherapy. Alongside around 98 healthy donors serving as a reference group, the cohort included over 200 cancer patients, of whom roughly 92 had hematological cancers and more than 120 had solid cancers. Processing of the TRB sequences was carried out with MiXCR versions 2.12 and 3.0.5. Repertoire metrics included Shannon diversity, evenness, clonality (one minus evenness), and alpha-parameterized diversity profiles from alpha 0 to 5. The IGoR algorithm was used to calculate generation probabilities for clones in the paired samples taken before and after chemotherapy.

The origin of this receptor is a human donor in good health. Sequencing was carried out using peripheral blood.

CDR3 protein: CASSLYGTASGYTF. Recombination joined TRBV11-3 with TRBJ1-2; TCRdb's assignment of TRBD1 cannot be checked, as there is no DNA. Spanning cysteine to phenylalanine, the CDR3 consists of 14 amino acids. There is no recorded DNA. The CDR1 and CDR2 encoded by the germline V gene are SGHNT and YENEEA.